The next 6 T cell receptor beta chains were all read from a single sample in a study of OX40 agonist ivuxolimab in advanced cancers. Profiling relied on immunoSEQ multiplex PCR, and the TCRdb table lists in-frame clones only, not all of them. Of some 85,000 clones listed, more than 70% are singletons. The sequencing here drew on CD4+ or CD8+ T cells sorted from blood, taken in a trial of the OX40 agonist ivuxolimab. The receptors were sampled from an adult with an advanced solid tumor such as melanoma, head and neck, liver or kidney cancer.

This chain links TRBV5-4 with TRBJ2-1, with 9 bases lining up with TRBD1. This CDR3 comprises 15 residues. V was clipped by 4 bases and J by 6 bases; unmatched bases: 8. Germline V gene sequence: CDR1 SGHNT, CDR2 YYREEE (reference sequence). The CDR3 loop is CASSTGTGTINEQFF. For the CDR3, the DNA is TGTGCCAGCAGCACCGGGACAGGGACTATCAATGAGCAGTTCTTC. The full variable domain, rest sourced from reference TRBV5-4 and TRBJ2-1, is ETGVTQSPTHLIKTRGQQVTLRCSSQSGHNTVSWYQQALGQGPQFIFQYYREEENGRGNFPPRFSGLQFPNYSSELNVNALELDDSALYLCASSTGTGTINEQFFGPGTRLTVL.

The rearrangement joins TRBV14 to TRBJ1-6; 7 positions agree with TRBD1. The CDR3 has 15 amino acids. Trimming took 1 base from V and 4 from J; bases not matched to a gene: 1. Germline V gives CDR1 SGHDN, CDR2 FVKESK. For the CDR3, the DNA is TGTGCCAGCAGCCAAGCACAGGGGTATAATTCACCCCTCCACTTT. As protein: CASSQAQGYNSPLHF.

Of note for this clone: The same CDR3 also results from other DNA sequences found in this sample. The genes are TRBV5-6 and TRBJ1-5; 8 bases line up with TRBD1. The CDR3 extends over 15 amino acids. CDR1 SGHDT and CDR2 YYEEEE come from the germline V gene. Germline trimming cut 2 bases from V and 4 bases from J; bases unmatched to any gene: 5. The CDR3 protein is CASSFGTGANQPQHF. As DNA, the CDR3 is TGTGCCAGCAGCTTCGGGACAGGTGCTAATCAGCCCCAGCATTTT.

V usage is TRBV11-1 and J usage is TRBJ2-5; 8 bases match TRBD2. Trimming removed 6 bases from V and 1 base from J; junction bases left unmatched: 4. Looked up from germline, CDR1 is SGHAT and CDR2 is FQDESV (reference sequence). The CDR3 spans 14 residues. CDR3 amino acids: CASSGLALQETQYF. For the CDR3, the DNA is TGTGCCAGCAGTGGACTAGCTCTCCAAGAGACCCAGTACTTC.

The CDR3 spells CASSFRTSGRLNEQFF. DNA for the CDR3: TGTGCCAGCAGCTTCCGGACTAGCGGGAGATTAAATGAGCAGTTCTTC. This chain uses TRBV5-4 with TRBJ2-1, with 13 positions matching TRBD2. The CDR3 length is 16 residues. Trimming removed 2 bases from V and 7 bases from J; junction bases left unmatched: 6. The germline V gene encodes CDR1 SGHNT and CDR2 YYREEE (reference sequence).

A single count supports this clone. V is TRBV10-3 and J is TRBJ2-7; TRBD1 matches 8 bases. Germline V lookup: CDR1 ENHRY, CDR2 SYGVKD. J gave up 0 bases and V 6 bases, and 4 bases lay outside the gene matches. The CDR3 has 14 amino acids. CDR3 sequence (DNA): TGTGCCATCAGAACAGGGGGGAGCTCCTACGAGCAGTACTTC. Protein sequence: CAIRTGGSSYEQYF.